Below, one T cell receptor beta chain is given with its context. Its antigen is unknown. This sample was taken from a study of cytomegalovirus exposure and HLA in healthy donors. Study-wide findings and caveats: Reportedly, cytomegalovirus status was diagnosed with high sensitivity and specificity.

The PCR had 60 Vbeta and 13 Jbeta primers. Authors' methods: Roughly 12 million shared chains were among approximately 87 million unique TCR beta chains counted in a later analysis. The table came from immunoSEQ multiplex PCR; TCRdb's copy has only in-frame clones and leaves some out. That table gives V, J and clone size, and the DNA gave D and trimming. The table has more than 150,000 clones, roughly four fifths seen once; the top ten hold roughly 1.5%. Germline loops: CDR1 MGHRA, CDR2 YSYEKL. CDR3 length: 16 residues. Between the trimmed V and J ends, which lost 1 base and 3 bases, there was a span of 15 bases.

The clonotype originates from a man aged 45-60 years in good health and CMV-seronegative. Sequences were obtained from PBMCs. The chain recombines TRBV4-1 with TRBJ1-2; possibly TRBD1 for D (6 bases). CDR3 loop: CASSQGARGRDYGYTF. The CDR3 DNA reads TGCGCCAGCAGCCAAGGCGCCAGGGGTAGGGACTATGGCTACACCTTC.